This record covers a single T cell receptor (beta chain). Authors' processing steps: Amplification with reference gene primers provided the estimates of nucleated cell counts. The protocol was immunoSEQ multiplex PCR, while the TCRdb copy is restricted to in-frame clones and leaves out a portion. The D gene and trimming were derived from the DNA, and the V and J assignments and clone size from that table. The sample lists about 210,000 clones; around 92% were seen once. This sample is drawn from a study of blood T cell repertoires in COVID-19. Germline V lookup: CDR1 SGHRS, CDR2 YFSETQ. This CDR3 has 16 residues. V gave up 0 bases and J gave up 0 bases, with 12 bases separating them.

This TCR was recovered from a man younger than 40 with acute or convalescent COVID-19. This chain uses TRBV5-1 with TRBJ2-5; the D gene is possibly TRBD1 (6 bases). The sample comprised peripheral blood. DNA of the CDR3: TGCGCCAGCAGCTTGGGAGGGGGAGCGTACCAAGAGACCCAGTACTTC. Translation: CASSLGGGAYQETQYF.